This T cell receptor (beta chain) emerged from a study of identical twins. Study-wide results and caveats: With beta out-of-frame sequences, excess sharing by twins was weaker. The more abundant beta clonotypes in cord blood had fewer insertions, and memory repertoires did not show this. Rather than following the same donors, the conclusions depended on cross-sectional statistical analysis.

With respect to this clonotype: What it binds is not known.

Carrying unique molecular identifiers, the cDNA also gained a universal primer site through template switching. Via MiXCR, TCRdb re-called the 5' RACE reads, giving one row per CDR3 protein. The sample includes around 1.7 million distinct CDR3 sequences, about 32% of them seen just once. Trimming cost V 6 bases and J 2 bases, with 14 bases left between them. This CDR3 is 14 amino acids long. Looked up from germline, CDR1 is MDHEN and CDR2 is SYDVKM. This receptor was taken from a newborn girl in good health. The V call is TRBV28, the J call TRBJ2-7; D gene uncertain. The source material was cord blood. The CDR3 region is CASRSLFETYEQYF. CDR3 sequence (DNA): TGTGCCAGCAGGTCCCTCTTCGAAACCTACGAGCAGTACTTC. Variable domain in full (rest from reference TRBV28 and TRBJ2-7): DVKVTQSSRYLVKRTGEKVFLECVQDMDHENMFWYRQDPGLGLRLIYFSYDVKMKEKGDIPEGYSVSREKKERFSLILESASTNQTSMYLCASRSLFETYEQYFGPGTRLTVT.